Listed below are T cell receptor beta chains from one sample, sequenced in a study of monozygotic twins with cystic fibrosis. The data were produced by immunoSEQ multiplex PCR, yet TCRdb's version contains in-frame clones alone and is incomplete. The sample has 12,000 to 15,000 clones; around 91% are singletons. The specimen was blood. The receptors here all came from a boy younger than 18 with cystic fibrosis. CDR3s include the opening cysteine and the closing phenylalanine or tryptophan. Each record gives: CDR3 DNA, CDR3 protein, V gene, clone size, D gene, J gene. A D gene is named only where the DNA matches it firmly. Size tells how often a clone was seen (once, few, many) or the class of an expanded clone, and some rows leave it out.

CDR3 DNA: TGCGCCAGCAGCTTGGATAGGGGGACCTTGAACACTGAAGCTTTCTTT
CDR3 protein: CASSLDRGTLNTEAFF
V gene: TRBV5-1
clone size: .
D gene: .
J gene: TRBJ1-1

CDR3 DNA: TGTGCCTGGAGTGGACAGGGCTACGAGCAGTACTTC
CDR3 protein: CAWSGQGYEQYF
V gene: TRBV30
clone size: .
D gene: TRBD1
J gene: TRBJ2-7

CDR3 DNA: TGTGCCTGGAGTGTTGGACAGGGATACGGGGAGCTGTTTTTT
CDR3 protein: CAWSVGQGYGELFF
V gene: TRBV30
clone size: .
D gene: TRBD1
J gene: TRBJ2-2

CDR3 DNA: TGTGCCAGCAGCTTAGAACCAGGCTCTGGAAACACCATATATTTT
CDR3 protein: CASSLEPGSGNTIYF
V gene: TRBV11-2
clone size: .
D gene: .
J gene: TRBJ1-3

CDR3 DNA: TGTGCCAGTAACACTCCGAGGTGGTATGGCTACACCTTC
CDR3 protein: CASNTPRWYGYTF
V gene: TRBV19
clone size: .
D gene: .
J gene: TRBJ1-2

CDR3 DNA: TGTGCCAGTATGGGCTCAAACACAGATACGCAGTATTTT
CDR3 protein: CASMGSNTDTQYF
V gene: TRBV28
clone size: few
D gene: .
J gene: TRBJ2-3

CDR3 DNA: TGTGCCAGCAGCGCCTTCTTCGGGGAAGCCAAAAACATTCAGTACTTC
CDR3 protein: CASSAFFGEAKNIQYF
V gene: TRBV11-2
clone size: once
D gene: .
J gene: TRBJ2-4

CDR3 DNA: TGTGCCAGCAGTCAGACAGGGATAACAACCTACGAGCAGTACTTC
CDR3 protein: CASSQTGITTYEQYF
V gene: TRBV7-9
clone size: .
D gene: TRBD1
J gene: TRBJ2-7

CDR3 DNA: TGTGCCAGCTCACCATCCCCGGAGACGCATTCACCCCTCCACTTT
CDR3 protein: CASSPSPETHSPLHF
V gene: TRBV18
clone size: .
D gene: .
J gene: TRBJ1-6

CDR3 DNA: TGCGCCAGCAGTCAAAGCAGGGATGCTAACTATGGCTACACCTTC
CDR3 protein: CASSQSRDANYGYTF
V gene: TRBV23-1
clone size: .
D gene: .
J gene: TRBJ1-2

CDR3 DNA: TGTGCCAGCACTGACAGGGGGCTCGAAAAACTGTTTTTT
CDR3 protein: CASTDRGLEKLFF
V gene: TRBV25-1
clone size: .
D gene: TRBD1
J gene: TRBJ1-4

CDR3 DNA: TGTGCCAGCAGTGATATGTACACTGAAGCTTTCTTT
CDR3 protein: CASSDMYTEAFF
V gene: TRBV2
clone size: .
D gene: .
J gene: TRBJ1-1

CDR3 DNA: TGTGCCAGCAGCCAAGATTGGGGGACTAGTTGGTCTGGAACAGATACGCAGTATTTT
CDR3 protein: CASSQDWGTSWSGTDTQYF
V gene: TRBV4-2
clone size: .
D gene: TRBD2
J gene: TRBJ2-3

CDR3 DNA: TGCGCCAGCGGCGGCCCCAAGCGGGGGCGGAATTCCTACGAGCAGTACTTC
CDR3 protein: CASGGPKRGRNSYEQYF
V gene: TRBV5-1
clone size: .
D gene: TRBD2
J gene: TRBJ2-7

CDR3 DNA: TGCGCCAGCAGCTTTGAGGGGTCGATAGGTTACTATGGCTACACCTTC
CDR3 protein: CASSFEGSIGYYGYTF
V gene: TRBV5-1
clone size: once
D gene: .
J gene: TRBJ1-2

CDR3 DNA: TGTGCCAGCAGTTCACCCGGGACAGGGGAGCAGTACTTC
CDR3 protein: CASSSPGTGEQYF
V gene: TRBV27
clone size: .
D gene: TRBD1
J gene: TRBJ2-7

CDR3 DNA: TGTGCCAGCAGTGATTTTCAGGGAGGCTACAATGAGCAGTTCTTC
CDR3 protein: CASSDFQGGYNEQFF
V gene: TRBV2
clone size: .
D gene: .
J gene: TRBJ2-1

CDR3 DNA: TGTGCCAGCAGCCAAGAACGGGTCGGCCGGCTGTTTTTT
CDR3 protein: CASSQERVGRLFF
V gene: TRBV14
clone size: .
D gene: .
J gene: TRBJ1-4

CDR3 DNA: TGTGCCAGCAGCGTAGGAGGGGGCCGAGCGGAGACCCAGTACTTC
CDR3 protein: CASSVGGGRAETQYF
V gene: TRBV9
clone size: .
D gene: TRBD1
J gene: TRBJ2-5

CDR3 DNA: TGCGCCAGCAGCTTGGTTTGGACAGGGGAAAACACTGAAGCTTTCTTT
CDR3 protein: CASSLVWTGENTEAFF
V gene: TRBV5-1
clone size: .
D gene: TRBD1
J gene: TRBJ1-1

CDR3 DNA: TGTGCTAGTGGTTTGGTGGGGGATAGCAATCAGCCCCAGCATTTT
CDR3 protein: CASGLVGDSNQPQHF
V gene: TRBV12-5
clone size: .
D gene: .
J gene: TRBJ1-5

CDR3 DNA: TGTGCCAGCAGTTGGGGAGACAATGAGCAGTTCTTC
CDR3 protein: CASSWGDNEQFF
V gene: TRBV28
clone size: .
D gene: .
J gene: TRBJ2-1

CDR3 DNA: TGTGCCAGCAGCCCCCGGGCCCATAGCGGGAGTTTGGGCACCGGGGAGCTGTTTTTT
CDR3 protein: CASSPRAHSGSLGTGELFF
V gene: TRBV7-2
clone size: .
D gene: TRBD2
J gene: TRBJ2-2

CDR3 DNA: TGTGCCAGTAGTTCAAGGACAGGGGCCCGGAACACTGAAGCTTTCTTT
CDR3 protein: CASSSRTGARNTEAFF
V gene: TRBV19
clone size: .
D gene: TRBD1
J gene: TRBJ1-1

CDR3 DNA: TGTGCCAGTAGTATTTGGTATGGTGCCGCGGCTGAAAAACTGTTTTTT
CDR3 protein: CASSIWYGAAAEKLFF
V gene: TRBV19
clone size: .
D gene: .
J gene: TRBJ1-4

CDR3 DNA: TGTGCCAGCAGCACTAAGTCCGGGAACTATAATTCACCCCTCCACTTT
CDR3 protein: CASSTKSGNYNSPLHF
V gene: TRBV7-8
clone size: .
D gene: .
J gene: TRBJ1-6

CDR3 DNA: TGTGCCACCAGTATCTTCTACACCGGGGAGCTGTTTTTT
CDR3 protein: CATSIFYTGELFF
V gene: TRBV15
clone size: .
D gene: .
J gene: TRBJ2-2

CDR3 DNA: TGTGCCAGCAGTGCCCCCGGGGGTCAGCCCCAGCATTTT
CDR3 protein: CASSAPGGQPQHF
V gene: TRBV25-1
clone size: few
D gene: .
J gene: TRBJ1-5

CDR3 DNA: TGTGCCAGCAGTCCAGGACACATAACTAACTATGGCTACACCTTC
CDR3 protein: CASSPGHITNYGYTF
V gene: TRBV5-6
clone size: .
D gene: .
J gene: TRBJ1-2

CDR3 DNA: TGCAGCGTTACAGGGTCCGAGAACACTGAAGCTTTCTTT
CDR3 protein: CSVTGSENTEAFF
V gene: TRBV29-1
clone size: .
D gene: .
J gene: TRBJ1-1

CDR3 DNA: TGTGCCAGCAGCCCAGGTGACTCCTACGAGCAGTACTTC
CDR3 protein: CASSPGDSYEQYF
V gene: TRBV11-1
clone size: .
D gene: .
J gene: TRBJ2-7

CDR3 DNA: TGTGCCAGCAGGAGCCCCGGGACTAGCGGGAGTCACAATGAGCAGTTCTTC
CDR3 protein: CASRSPGTSGSHNEQFF
V gene: TRBV27
clone size: .
D gene: TRBD2
J gene: TRBJ2-1

CDR3 DNA: TGTGCCAGCAGCCCAGGACAGGGGTTGGGCGGCTACACCTTC
CDR3 protein: CASSPGQGLGGYTF
V gene: TRBV7-2
clone size: .
D gene: TRBD1
J gene: TRBJ1-2

CDR3 DNA: TGCGCCAGCAGCCAAGACGCCCTATTTGTCTCCATATATTTT
CDR3 protein: CASSQDALFVSIYF
V gene: TRBV4-1
clone size: .
D gene: .
J gene: TRBJ1-3

CDR3 DNA: TGCGCCAGCAGCCAAGGGTCGGCAGGGCGAAACGAGCAGTACTTC
CDR3 protein: CASSQGSAGRNEQYF
V gene: TRBV4-1
clone size: .
D gene: .
J gene: TRBJ2-7

CDR3 DNA: TGTGCCAGTAGTATAGTGGGCGACCAAGAGACCCAGTACTTC
CDR3 protein: CASSIVGDQETQYF
V gene: TRBV19
clone size: .
D gene: .
J gene: TRBJ2-5

CDR3 DNA: TGTGCCAGCAGCGTAGCTAGCGGGGGAAACTACGAGCAGTACTTC
CDR3 protein: CASSVASGGNYEQYF
V gene: TRBV9
clone size: .
D gene: TRBD2
J gene: TRBJ2-7

CDR3 DNA: TGTGCCAGCAGCTTCCAGGGTTTGGGTTCACCCCTCCACTTT
CDR3 protein: CASSFQGLGSPLHF
V gene: TRBV7-9
clone size: few
D gene: .
J gene: TRBJ1-6

CDR3 DNA: TGTGCCAGCAGCTTACAGCGGGGGGGCCAGTTTGAGCAGTTCTTC
CDR3 protein: CASSLQRGGQFEQFF
V gene: TRBV7-2
clone size: .
D gene: TRBD2
J gene: TRBJ2-1

CDR3 DNA: TGTGCCAGCAGTGAAAGGAGTGGAAGCACCCTCCACTTT
CDR3 protein: CASSERSGSTLHF
V gene: TRBV6-4
clone size: .
D gene: .
J gene: TRBJ1-6

CDR3 DNA: TGTGCCAGCAGCCCTGAAGGGAGGAACAATGGCTACACCTTC
CDR3 protein: CASSPEGRNNGYTF
V gene: TRBV5-5
clone size: few
D gene: .
J gene: TRBJ1-2

CDR3 DNA: TGTGCCAGCAAGAGGACAGCAGGGTACTATGGCTACACCTTC
CDR3 protein: CASKRTAGYYGYTF
V gene: TRBV6-5
clone size: .
D gene: .
J gene: TRBJ1-2

CDR3 DNA: TGCAGTGCTAGCGACAATGAGCAGTTCTTC
CDR3 protein: CSASDNEQFF
V gene: TRBV20-1
clone size: .
D gene: .
J gene: TRBJ2-1

CDR3 DNA: TGTGCCAGCAGCAGCCCCCCGGGCACCATATATTTT
CDR3 protein: CASSSPPGTIYF
V gene: TRBV11-2
clone size: once
D gene: .
J gene: TRBJ1-3

CDR3 DNA: TGTGCCAGTAGTATACGGGGTTTGGGCACAGATACGCAGTATTTT
CDR3 protein: CASSIRGLGTDTQYF
V gene: TRBV19
clone size: .
D gene: .
J gene: TRBJ2-3

CDR3 DNA: TGTGCCAGTAGTATAGAGTTTCCCCCCTACGAGCAGTACTTC
CDR3 protein: CASSIEFPPYEQYF
V gene: TRBV19
clone size: once
D gene: .
J gene: TRBJ2-7

CDR3 DNA: TGTGCTTCCCAGTCAGTAGGCGGTGGCTACACCTTC
CDR3 protein: CASQSVGGGYTF
V gene: TRBV15
clone size: .
D gene: .
J gene: TRBJ1-2

CDR3 DNA: TGTGCCAGCAGCTTCAGGAACATGGTAGGCTATACAGATACGCAGTATTTT
CDR3 protein: CASSFRNMVGYTDTQYF
V gene: TRBV5-6
clone size: once
D gene: .
J gene: TRBJ2-3

CDR3 DNA: TGTGCCAGTAGTACCCCACAGACAGGAAACACCATATATTTT
CDR3 protein: CASSTPQTGNTIYF
V gene: TRBV19
clone size: .
D gene: .
J gene: TRBJ1-3

CDR3 DNA: TGTGCCAGCAGTTTGGGGACATGGACAGATACGCAGTATTTT
CDR3 protein: CASSLGTWTDTQYF
V gene: TRBV28
clone size: .
D gene: .
J gene: TRBJ2-3

CDR3 DNA: TGTGCCAGCAGTTACTCGTACGGGGACTATGGCTACACCTTC
CDR3 protein: CASSYSYGDYGYTF
V gene: TRBV6-5
clone size: .
D gene: .
J gene: TRBJ1-2

CDR3 DNA: TGTGCCAGCAGTTTATTTCCGGGTCATCAGCCCCAGCATTTT
CDR3 protein: CASSLFPGHQPQHF
V gene: TRBV28
clone size: .
D gene: .
J gene: TRBJ1-5

CDR3 DNA: TGTGCCAGCAGCTTAGCCAACTTATTCACAGATACGCAGTATTTT
CDR3 protein: CASSLANLFTDTQYF
V gene: TRBV7-2
clone size: .
D gene: .
J gene: TRBJ2-3

CDR3 DNA: TGCGCCAGCAGCTTGGCCAACCCGATGAACAATGAGCAGTTCTTC
CDR3 protein: CASSLANPMNNEQFF
V gene: TRBV5-1
clone size: .
D gene: .
J gene: TRBJ2-1

CDR3 DNA: TGTGCCAGCAGCCTGAACTGGGACAGGGTCGGCTACACCTTC
CDR3 protein: CASSLNWDRVGYTF
V gene: TRBV5-5
clone size: .
D gene: TRBD1
J gene: TRBJ1-2

CDR3 DNA: TGTGCCAGCTCCCCGGGATTAACAAGCTCTGGAAACACCATATATTTT
CDR3 protein: CASSPGLTSSGNTIYF
V gene: TRBV18
clone size: .
D gene: .
J gene: TRBJ1-3

CDR3 DNA: TGTGCCAGCAGTGGACAGGGGTCTAGCACAGATACGCAGTATTTT
CDR3 protein: CASSGQGSSTDTQYF
V gene: TRBV2
clone size: .
D gene: TRBD1
J gene: TRBJ2-3

CDR3 DNA: TGCGCCAGCAGCTTCCATCAGGGAGCCAAAAACATTCAGTACTTC
CDR3 protein: CASSFHQGAKNIQYF
V gene: TRBV5-1
clone size: .
D gene: .
J gene: TRBJ2-4

CDR3 DNA: TGTGCCAGCAGACAAACGGCCCTTGGCGAGCAGTACTTC
CDR3 protein: CASRQTALGEQYF
V gene: TRBV28
clone size: .
D gene: .
J gene: TRBJ2-7